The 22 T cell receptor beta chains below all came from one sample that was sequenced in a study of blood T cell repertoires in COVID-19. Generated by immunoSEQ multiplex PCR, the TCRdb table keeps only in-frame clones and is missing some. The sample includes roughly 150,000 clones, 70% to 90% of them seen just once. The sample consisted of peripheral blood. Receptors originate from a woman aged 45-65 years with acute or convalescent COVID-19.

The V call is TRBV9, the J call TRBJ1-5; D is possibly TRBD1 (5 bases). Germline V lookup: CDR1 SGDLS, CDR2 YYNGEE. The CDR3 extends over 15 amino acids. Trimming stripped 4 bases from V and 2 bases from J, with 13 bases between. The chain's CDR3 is CASSPNAGGNQPQHF. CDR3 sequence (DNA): TGTGCCAGCAGCCCTAATGCGGGGGGCAATCAGCCCCAGCATTTT.

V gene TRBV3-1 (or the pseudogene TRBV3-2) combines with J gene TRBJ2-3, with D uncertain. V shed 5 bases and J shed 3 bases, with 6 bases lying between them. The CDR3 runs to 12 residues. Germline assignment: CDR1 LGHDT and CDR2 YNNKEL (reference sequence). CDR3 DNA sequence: TGTGCCAGCAGCACTTGGACAGATACGCAGTATTTT. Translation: CASSTWTDTQYF.

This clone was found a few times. CDR3 sequence: CASSPTGVGMNTEAFF. DNA of the CDR3: TGTGCCAGCAGCCCTACAGGGGTGGGAATGAACACTGAAGCTTTCTTT. The chain couples TRBV14 to TRBJ1-1, with 7 bases aligning to TRBD1. The CDR3 length is 16 residues. The V and J ends lost 4 bases and 0 bases, in that order; junction bases with no gene match: 8. Germline V gene lookup returns CDR1 SGHDN and CDR2 FVKESK.

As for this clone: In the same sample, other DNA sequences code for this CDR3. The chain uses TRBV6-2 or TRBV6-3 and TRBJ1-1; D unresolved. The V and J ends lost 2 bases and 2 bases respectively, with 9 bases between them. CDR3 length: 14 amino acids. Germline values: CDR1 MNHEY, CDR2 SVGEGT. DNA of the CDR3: TGTGCCAGCAGTTACGACGGCGGAAACACTGAAGCTTTCTTT. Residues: CASSYDGGNTEAFF.

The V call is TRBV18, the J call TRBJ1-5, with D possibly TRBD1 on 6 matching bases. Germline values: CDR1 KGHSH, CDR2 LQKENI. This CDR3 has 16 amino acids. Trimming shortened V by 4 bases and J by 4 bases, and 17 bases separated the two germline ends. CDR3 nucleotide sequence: TGTGCCAGCTCACGACAGGCCGATCTTGCAAATCAGCCCCAGCATTTT. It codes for CASSRQADLANQPQHF.

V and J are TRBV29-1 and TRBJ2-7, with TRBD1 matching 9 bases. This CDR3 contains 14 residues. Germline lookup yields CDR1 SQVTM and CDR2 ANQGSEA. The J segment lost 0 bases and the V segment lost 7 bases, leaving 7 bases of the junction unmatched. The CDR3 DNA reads TGCAGCGCCTCGGGACAGGGAAGCTCCTACGAGCAGTACTTC. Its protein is CSASGQGSSYEQYF.

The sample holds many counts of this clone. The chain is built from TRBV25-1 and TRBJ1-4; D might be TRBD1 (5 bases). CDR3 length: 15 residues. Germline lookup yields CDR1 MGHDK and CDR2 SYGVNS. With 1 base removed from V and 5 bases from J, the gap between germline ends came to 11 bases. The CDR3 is CASSESDSYNEKLFF. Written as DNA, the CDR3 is TGTGCCAGCAGTGAATCTGACAGCTACAATGAAAAACTGTTTTTT.

This CDR3 is CASSEDRVSYNSPLHF. CDR3 nucleotides: TGTGCCAGCAGTGAAGACAGGGTTTCCTATAATTCACCCCTCCACTTT. V usage is TRBV6-1 and J usage is TRBJ1-6, with a possible D match to TRBD1 (6 bases). The germline gives CDR1 MNHNS, CDR2 SASEGT. Deletions cut 1 base from V and 1 base from J, with 8 bases between. The CDR3 totals 16 residues.

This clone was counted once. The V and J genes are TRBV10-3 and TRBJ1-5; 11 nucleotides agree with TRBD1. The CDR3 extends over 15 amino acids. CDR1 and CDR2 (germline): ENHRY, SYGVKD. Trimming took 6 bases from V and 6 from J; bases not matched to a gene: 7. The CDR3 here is CAISAGQGAGQPQHF. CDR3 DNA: TGTGCCATCAGCGCCGGACAGGGGGCGGGTCAGCCCCAGCATTTT.

The CDR3 spells CASSFPRTDSAIYF. CDR3 nucleotides: TGTGCCAGCAGTTTCCCTAGGACAGATAGCGCCATATATTTT. The V gene is TRBV28, the J gene TRBJ1-3; maybe TRBD1 (6 bases). Trimming removed 3 bases at V and 11 bases at J, with 17 bases between. The CDR3 runs to 14 residues. In germline, CDR1 is MDHEN, CDR2 SYDVKM.

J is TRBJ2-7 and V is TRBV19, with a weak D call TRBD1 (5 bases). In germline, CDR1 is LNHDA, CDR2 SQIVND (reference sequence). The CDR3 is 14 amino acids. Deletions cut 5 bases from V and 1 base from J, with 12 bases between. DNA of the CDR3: TGTGCCAGTAGTTTCGACAGAGATTCCTACGAGCAGTACTTC. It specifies CASSFDRDSYEQYF. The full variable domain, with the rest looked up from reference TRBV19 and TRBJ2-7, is DGGITQSPKYLFRKEGQNVTLSCEQNLNHDAMYWYRQDPGQGLRLIYYSQIVNDFQKGDIAEGYSVSREKKESFPLTVTSAQKNPTAFYLCASSFDRDSYEQYFGPGTRLTVT.

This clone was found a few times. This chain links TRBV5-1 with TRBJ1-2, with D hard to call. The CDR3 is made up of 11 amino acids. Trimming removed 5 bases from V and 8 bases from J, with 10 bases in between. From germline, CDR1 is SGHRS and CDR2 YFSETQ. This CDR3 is CASRGVSGYTF. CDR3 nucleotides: TGCGCCAGCAGGGGCGTGTCAGGCTACACCTTC.

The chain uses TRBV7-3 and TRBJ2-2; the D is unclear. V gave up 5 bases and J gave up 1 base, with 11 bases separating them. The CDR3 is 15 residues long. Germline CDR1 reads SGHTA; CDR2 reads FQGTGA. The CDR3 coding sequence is TGTGCCAGCAGCCCCCTGGCAGAGAACACCGGGGAGCTGTTTTTT. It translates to CASSPLAENTGELFF.

The CDR3: CASSLEERANEQFF. The CDR3 region has the DNA TGTGCCAGCAGCTTAGAGGAGCGTGCCAATGAGCAGTTCTTC. The chain uses TRBV7-9 and TRBJ2-1; D unclear. This CDR3 has 14 amino acids. The V gene's germline CDR1 is SEHNR and CDR2 FQNEAQ (reference sequence). V was cut by 1 base and J by 6 bases, with 10 bases left in between. Variable domain in full (rest from reference TRBV7-9 and TRBJ2-1): DTGVSQNPRHKITKRGQNVTFRCDPISEHNRLYWYRQTLGQGPEFLTYFQNEAQLEKSRLLSDRFSAERPKGSFSTLEIQRTEQGDSAMYLCASSLEERANEQFFGPGTRLTVL.

Here the CDR3 reads CASSEAIPRGNTIYF. The CDR3, as DNA: TGTGCCAGCAGTGAAGCGATCCCCCGCGGCAACACCATATATTTT. The rearrangement links TRBV2 to TRBJ1-3; no clear D gene. Germline loops: CDR1 SNHLY, CDR2 FYNNEI. The V end was cut by 0 bases, the J end by 7 bases, with 13 bases between. The CDR3 spans 15 residues.

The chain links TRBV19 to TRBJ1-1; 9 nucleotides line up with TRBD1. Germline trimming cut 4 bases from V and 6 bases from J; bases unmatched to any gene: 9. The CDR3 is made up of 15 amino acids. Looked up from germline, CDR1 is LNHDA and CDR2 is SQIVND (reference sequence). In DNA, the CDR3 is TGTGCCAGTAGTAAACAGGGGGCCGCGATACCTGAAGCTTTCTTT. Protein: CASSKQGAAIPEAFF.

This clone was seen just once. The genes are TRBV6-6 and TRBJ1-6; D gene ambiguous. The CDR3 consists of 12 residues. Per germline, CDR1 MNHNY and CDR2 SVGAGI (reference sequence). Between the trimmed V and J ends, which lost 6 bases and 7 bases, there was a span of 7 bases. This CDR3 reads CASRAGNSPLHF. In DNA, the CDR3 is TGTGCCAGCAGAGCGGGGAATTCACCCCTCCACTTT.

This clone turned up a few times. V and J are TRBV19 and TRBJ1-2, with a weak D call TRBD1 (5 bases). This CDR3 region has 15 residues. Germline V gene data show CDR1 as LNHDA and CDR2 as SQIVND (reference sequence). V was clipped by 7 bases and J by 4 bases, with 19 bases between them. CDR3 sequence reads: CASTDYADSAYGYTF. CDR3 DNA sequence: TGTGCCAGTACCGATTACGCCGACAGTGCCTATGGCTACACCTTC.

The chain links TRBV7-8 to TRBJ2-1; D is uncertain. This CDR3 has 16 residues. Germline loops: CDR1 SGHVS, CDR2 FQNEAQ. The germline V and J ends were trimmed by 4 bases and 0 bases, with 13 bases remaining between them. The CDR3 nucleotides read TGTGCCAGCAGCTCTTTCGATCCCAGCTCCTACAATGAGCAGTTCTTC. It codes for CASSSFDPSSYNEQFF. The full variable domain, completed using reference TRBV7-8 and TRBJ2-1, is GAGVSQSPRYKVAKRGQDVALRCDPISGHVSLFWYQQALGQGPEFLTYFQNEAQLDKSGLPSDRFFAERPEGSVSTLKIQRTQQEDSAVYLCASSSFDPSSYNEQFFGPGTRLTVL.

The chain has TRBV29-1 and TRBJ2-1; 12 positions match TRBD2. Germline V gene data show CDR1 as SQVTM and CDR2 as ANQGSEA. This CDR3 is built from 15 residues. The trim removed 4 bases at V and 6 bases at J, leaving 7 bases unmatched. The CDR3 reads CSVGGLAGWGNEQFF. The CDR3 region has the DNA TGCAGCGTTGGAGGACTAGCGGGGTGGGGCAATGAGCAGTTCTTC.

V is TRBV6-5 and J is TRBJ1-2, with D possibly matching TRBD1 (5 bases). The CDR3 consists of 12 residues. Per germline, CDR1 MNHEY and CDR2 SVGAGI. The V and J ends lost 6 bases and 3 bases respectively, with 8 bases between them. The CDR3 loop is CASRATDYGYTF. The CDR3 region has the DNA TGTGCCAGCAGGGCGACAGACTATGGCTACACCTTC.

CDR3 bases: TGTGCCAGCAGTCCAGGGGGGACAGGAGCCAAAAACATTCAGTACTTC. As protein: CASSPGGTGAKNIQYF. The chain couples TRBV6-2 or TRBV6-3 to TRBJ2-4; TRBD1 agrees at 8 bases. Trimming removed 5 bases from V and 0 bases from J; junction bases left unmatched: 6. Germline V gene data show CDR1 as MNHEY and CDR2 as SVGEGT. The CDR3 sequence is 16 residues long.